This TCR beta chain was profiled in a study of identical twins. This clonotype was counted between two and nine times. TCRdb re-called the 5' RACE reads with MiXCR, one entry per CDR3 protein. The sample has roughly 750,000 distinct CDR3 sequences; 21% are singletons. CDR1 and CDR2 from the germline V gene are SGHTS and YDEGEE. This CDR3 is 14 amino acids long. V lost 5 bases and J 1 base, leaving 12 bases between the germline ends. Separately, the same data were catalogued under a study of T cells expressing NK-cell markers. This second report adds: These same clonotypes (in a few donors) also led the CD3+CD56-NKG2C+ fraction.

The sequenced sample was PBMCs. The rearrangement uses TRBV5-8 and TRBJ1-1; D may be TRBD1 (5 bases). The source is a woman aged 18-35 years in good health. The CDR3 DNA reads TGTGCCAGCAGGGCAAGGACACCGAACACTGAAGCTTTCTTT. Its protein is CASRARTPNTEAFF.